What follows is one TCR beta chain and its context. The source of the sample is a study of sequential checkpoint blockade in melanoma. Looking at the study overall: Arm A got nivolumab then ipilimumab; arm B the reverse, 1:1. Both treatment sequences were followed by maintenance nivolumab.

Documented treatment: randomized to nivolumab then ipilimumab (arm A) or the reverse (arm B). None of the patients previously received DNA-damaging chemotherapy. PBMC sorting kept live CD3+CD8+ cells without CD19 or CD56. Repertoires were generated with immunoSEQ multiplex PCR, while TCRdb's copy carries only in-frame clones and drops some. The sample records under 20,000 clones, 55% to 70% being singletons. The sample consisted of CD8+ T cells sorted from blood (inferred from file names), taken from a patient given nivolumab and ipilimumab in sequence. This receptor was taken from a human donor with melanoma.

The DNA for the CDR3 is TGTGCCAGCACTCAGGACAGGGGAGATAGACAGCCCCAGCATTTT. It is translated as CASTQDRGDRQPQHF. J is TRBJ1-5 and V is TRBV6-6; the match to TRBD1 covers 9 bases. Germline assignment: CDR1 MNHNY and CDR2 SVGAGI (reference sequence). J gave up 7 bases and V 7 bases, and 11 bases lay outside the gene matches. The CDR3 sequence is 15 residues long.